The clone carrying this T cell receptor (beta chain) came up many times. Antigen unknown. The sample belongs to a study of regulatory T cells in long-lasting Graves disease. Combining iRepertoire HTBI primers with Arm-PCR of CDR3 regions, the authors built TCR beta libraries. TCRdb reprocessed the multiplex PCR reads via MiXCR and lists one record per CDR3 protein. This table has fewer than 650,000 distinct CDR3 sequences, 16% appearing once. The study, taken as a whole, reports: Persistent Graves' patients showed a TCR diversity that was lower than that of newly diagnosed ones.

The CDR3 has 15 amino acids. Looked up from germline, CDR1 is MNHEY and CDR2 is SMNVEV (reference sequence). V was cut by 2 bases and J by 2 bases, with 10 bases left in between. The sample's time point: newly diagnosed GD, antithyroid drugs for less than 3 months. The TCR library was made from RNA that had been extracted from PBMCs in TRIzol. This sample also appeared in a second study, on T cells in Graves' hyperthyroidism and ophthalmopathy.

Sequences were derived from peripheral blood mononuclear cells (PBMCs), sampled at new diagnosis, from a patient treated with antithyroid drugs. The chain recombines TRBV27 with TRBJ1-3; D gene ambiguous. The TCR originated in a woman in her twenties or thirties with Graves disease. The DNA for the CDR3 is TGTGCCAGCAGTTTACGCGAAGGGACTGGAAACACCATATATTTT. It translates to CASSLREGTGNTIYF.